The present T cell receptor (beta chain) was sequenced within a study of T cell repertoires in cytomegalovirus infection. As concerns this clonotype: The antigen remains unidentified.

The CDR3 consists of 16 residues. CDR1 is MNHEY, CDR2 SVGEGT, per germline. V was cut by 3 bases and J by 9 bases, with 21 bases left in between. TCRdb reanalysed the reads using MiXCR and keeps one entry per CDR3 protein. The sample holds about 890,000 distinct CDR3 sequences; approximately 31% are singletons and the top ten take over 10%. The input for sequencing was cultured CD8+ T cells from PBMCs, taken from culture after CMV antigen stimulation. The chain uses TRBV6-2 or TRBV6-3 and TRBJ2-4; D ambiguous. The source is a human donor in good health (CMV status not recorded). Some clones in this sample may be carry-over from other donors' samples. The CDR3 nucleotides are TGTGCCAGCAGTTATGTCCCCCAGACGACTTATGGCATTCAGTACTTC. Translation: CASSYVPQTTYGIQYF.